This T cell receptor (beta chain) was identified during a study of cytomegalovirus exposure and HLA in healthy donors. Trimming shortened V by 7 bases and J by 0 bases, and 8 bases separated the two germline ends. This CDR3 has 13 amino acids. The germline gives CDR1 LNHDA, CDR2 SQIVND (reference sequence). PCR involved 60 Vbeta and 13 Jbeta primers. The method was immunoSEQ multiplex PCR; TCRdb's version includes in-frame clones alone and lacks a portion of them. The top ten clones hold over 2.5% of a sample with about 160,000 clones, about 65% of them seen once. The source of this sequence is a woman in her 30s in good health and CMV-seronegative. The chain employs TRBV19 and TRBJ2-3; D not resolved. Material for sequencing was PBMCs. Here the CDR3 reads CASKSGSTDTQYF. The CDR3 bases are TGTGCCAGTAAGTCAGGCAGCACAGATACGCAGTATTTT.